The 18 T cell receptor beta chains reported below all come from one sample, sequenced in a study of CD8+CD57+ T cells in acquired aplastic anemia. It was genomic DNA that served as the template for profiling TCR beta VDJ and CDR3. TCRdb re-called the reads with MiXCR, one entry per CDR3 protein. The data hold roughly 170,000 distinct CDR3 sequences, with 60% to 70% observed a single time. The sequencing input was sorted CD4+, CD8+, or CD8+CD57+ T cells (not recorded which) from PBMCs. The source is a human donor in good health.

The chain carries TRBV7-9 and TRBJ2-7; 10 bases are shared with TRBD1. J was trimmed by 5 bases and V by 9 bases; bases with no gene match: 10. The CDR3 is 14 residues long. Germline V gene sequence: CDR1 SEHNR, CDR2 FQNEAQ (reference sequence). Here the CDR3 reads CASSLDRGLHEQYF. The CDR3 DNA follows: TGTGCCAGTAGCCTCGACAGGGGGCTCCACGAGCAGTACTTC.

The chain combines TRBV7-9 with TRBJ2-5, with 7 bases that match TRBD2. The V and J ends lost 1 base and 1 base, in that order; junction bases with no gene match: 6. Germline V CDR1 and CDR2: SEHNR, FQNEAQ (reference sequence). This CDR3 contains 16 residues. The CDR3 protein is CASSLGRRETQETQYF. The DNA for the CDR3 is TGTGCCAGCAGCTTAGGGCGGCGGGAGACCCAAGAGACCCAGTACTTC.

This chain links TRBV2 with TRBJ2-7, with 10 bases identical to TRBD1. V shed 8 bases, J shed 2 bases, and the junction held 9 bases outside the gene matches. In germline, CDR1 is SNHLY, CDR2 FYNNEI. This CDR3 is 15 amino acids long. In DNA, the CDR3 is TGTGCCAGCTCGCGCGGGACAGGGGATACCTACGAGCAGTACTTC. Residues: CASSRGTGDTYEQYF.

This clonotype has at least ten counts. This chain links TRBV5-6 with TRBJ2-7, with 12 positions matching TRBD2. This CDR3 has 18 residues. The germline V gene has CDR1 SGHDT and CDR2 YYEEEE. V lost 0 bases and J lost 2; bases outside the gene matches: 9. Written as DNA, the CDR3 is TGTGCCAGCAGCTTGGACCTTACTAGCGGGAGGACACCCTACGAGCAGTACTTC. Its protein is CASSLDLTSGRTPYEQYF.

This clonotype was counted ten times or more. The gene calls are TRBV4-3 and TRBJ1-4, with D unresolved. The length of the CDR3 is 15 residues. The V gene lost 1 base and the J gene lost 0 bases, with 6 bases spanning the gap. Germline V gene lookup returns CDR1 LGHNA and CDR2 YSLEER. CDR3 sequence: CASSQARATNEKLFF. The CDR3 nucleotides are TGCGCCAGCAGCCAAGCAAGAGCAACTAATGAAAAACTGTTTTTT.

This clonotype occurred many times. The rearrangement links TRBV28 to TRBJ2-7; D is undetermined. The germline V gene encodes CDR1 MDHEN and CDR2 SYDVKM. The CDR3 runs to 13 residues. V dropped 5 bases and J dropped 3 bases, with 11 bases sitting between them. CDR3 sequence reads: CASSPSGFYEQYF. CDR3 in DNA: TGTGCCAGCAGTCCCTCGGGTTTCTACGAGCAGTACTTC.

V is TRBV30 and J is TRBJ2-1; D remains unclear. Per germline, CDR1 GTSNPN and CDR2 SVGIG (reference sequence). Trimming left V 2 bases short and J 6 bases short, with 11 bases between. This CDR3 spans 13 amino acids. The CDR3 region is CAWSPDISNEQFF. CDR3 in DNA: TGTGCCTGGAGTCCCGACATAAGCAATGAGCAGTTCTTC.

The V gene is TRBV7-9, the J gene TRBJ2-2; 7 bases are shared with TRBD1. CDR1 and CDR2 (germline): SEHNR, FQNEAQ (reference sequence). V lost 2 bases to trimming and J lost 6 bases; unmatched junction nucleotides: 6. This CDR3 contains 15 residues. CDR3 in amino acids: CASSLWGTEAGELFF. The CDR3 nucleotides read TGTGCCAGCAGCTTATGGGGGACAGAGGCCGGGGAGCTGTTTTTT. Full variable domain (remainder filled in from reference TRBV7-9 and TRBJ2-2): DTGVSQNPRHKITKRGQNVTFRCDPISEHNRLYWYRQTLGQGPEFLTYFQNEAQLEKSRLLSDRFSAERPKGSFSTLEIQRTEQGDSAMYLCASSLWGTEAGELFFGEGSRLTVL.

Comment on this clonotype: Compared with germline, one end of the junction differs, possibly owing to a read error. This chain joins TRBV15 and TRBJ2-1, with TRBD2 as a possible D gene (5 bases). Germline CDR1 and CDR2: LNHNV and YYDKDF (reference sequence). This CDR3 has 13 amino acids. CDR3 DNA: TGTGCCACCAGCAGAACCTCGACTATTAAGCAATTCTTC. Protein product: CATSRTSTIKQFF.

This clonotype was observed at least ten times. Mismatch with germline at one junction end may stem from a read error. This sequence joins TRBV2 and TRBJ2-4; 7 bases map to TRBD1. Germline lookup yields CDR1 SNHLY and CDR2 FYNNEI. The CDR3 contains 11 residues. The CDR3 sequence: CASSPTGELNF. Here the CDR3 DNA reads TGTGCCAGCAGCCCAACAGGGGAATTGAACTTC.

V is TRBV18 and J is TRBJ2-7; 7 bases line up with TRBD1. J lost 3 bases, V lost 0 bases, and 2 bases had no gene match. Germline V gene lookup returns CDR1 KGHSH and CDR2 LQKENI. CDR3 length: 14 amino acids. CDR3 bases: TGTGCCAGCTCACCACCGGGACAGATCTACGAGCAGTACTTC. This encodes CASSPPGQIYEQYF. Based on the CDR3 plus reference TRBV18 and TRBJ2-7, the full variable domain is NAGVMQNPRHLVRRRGQEARLRCSPMKGHSHVYWYRQLPEEGLKFMVYLQKENIIDESGMPKERFSAEFPKEGPSILRIQQVVRGDSAAYFCASSPPGQIYEQYFGPGTRLTVT.

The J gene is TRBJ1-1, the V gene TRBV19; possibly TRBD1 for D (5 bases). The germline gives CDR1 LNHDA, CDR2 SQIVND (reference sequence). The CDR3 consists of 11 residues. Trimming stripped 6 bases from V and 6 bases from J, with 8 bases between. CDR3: CASRGGAEAFF. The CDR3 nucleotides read TGTGCCAGTAGGGGGGGGGCTGAAGCTTTCTTT. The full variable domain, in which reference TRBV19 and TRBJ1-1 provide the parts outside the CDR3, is DGGITQSPKYLFRKEGQNVTLSCEQNLNHDAMYWYRQDPGQGLRLIYYSQIVNDFQKGDIAEGYSVSREKKESFPLTVTSAQKNPTAFYLCASRGGAEAFFGQGTRLTVV.

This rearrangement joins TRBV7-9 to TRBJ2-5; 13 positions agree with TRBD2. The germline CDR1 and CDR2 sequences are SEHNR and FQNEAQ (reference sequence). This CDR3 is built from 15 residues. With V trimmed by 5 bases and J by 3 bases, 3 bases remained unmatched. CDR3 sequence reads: CASSRTSGREETQYF. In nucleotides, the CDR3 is TGTGCCAGCAGCCGGACTAGCGGGAGAGAAGAGACCCAGTACTTC.

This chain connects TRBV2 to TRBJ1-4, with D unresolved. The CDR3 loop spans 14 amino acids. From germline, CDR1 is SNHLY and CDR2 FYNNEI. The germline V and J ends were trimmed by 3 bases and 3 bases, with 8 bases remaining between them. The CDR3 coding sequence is TGTGCCAGCAGTGATTGGGAACCTAATGAAAAACTGTTTTTT. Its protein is CASSDWEPNEKLFF. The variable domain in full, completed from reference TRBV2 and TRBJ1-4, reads EPEVTQTPSHQVTQMGQEVILRCVPISNHLYFYWYRQILGQKVEFLVSFYNNEISEKSEIFDDQFSVERPDGSNFTLKIRSTKLEDSAMYFCASSDWEPNEKLFFGSGTQLSVL.

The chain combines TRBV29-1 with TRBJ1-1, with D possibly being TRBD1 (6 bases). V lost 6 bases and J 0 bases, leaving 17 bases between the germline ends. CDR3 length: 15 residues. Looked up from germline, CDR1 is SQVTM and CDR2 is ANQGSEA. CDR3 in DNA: TGCAGCGTCGCCCGGGGGCAGTCCATGAACACTGAAGCTTTCTTT. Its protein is CSVARGQSMNTEAFF.

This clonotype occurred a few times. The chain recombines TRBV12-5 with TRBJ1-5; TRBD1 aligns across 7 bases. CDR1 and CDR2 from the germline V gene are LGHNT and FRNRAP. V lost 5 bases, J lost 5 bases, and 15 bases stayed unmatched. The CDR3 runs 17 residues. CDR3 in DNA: TGTGCTAGTGGTCTCTCCCTATTACAGGGGCACTATCAGCCCCAGCATTTT. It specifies CASGLSLLQGHYQPQHF.

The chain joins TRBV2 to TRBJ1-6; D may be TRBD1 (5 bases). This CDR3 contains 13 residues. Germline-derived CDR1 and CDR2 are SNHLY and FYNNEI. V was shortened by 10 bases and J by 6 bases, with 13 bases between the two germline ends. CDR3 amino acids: CATAQRGNSPLHF. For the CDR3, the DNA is TGTGCCACCGCCCAAAGGGGTAATTCACCCCTCCACTTT.

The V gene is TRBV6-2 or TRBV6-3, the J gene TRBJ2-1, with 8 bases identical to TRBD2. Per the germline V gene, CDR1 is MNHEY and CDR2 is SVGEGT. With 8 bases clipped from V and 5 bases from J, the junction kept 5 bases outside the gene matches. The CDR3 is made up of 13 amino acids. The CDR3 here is CASGSGTNNEQFF. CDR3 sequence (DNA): TGTGCCAGCGGTAGCGGGACAAACAATGAGCAGTTCTTC.